This is a list of T cell receptor beta chains from one sample in a study of CD8 T cells in ankylosing spondylitis. Using its own MiXCR run on the 5' RACE reads, TCRdb lists one record per CDR3 protein. The sample shows hundreds of thousands of distinct CDR3 sequences, about 12% of them seen only once. The sample consisted of blood, either unsorted or a sorted T cell fraction (not recorded which). These TCRs come from a male donor with ankylosing spondylitis. Each CDR3 is given with its conserved first and last residue. Fields, in order: D gene, V gene, J gene, clone size, CDR3 DNA, CDR3 protein. The D gene is left open where the match is weak. Rows may omit the clone size; those that give it use once, few, many or a size class.

d_call: -
v_call: TRBV11-2
j_call: TRBJ1-5
clone_size: -
cdr3_nt: TGTGCCAGCAGCCTTAGACTAGGACAGCCCCAGCATTTT
cdr3_aa: CASSLRLGQPQHF

d_call: TRBD1
v_call: TRBV27
j_call: TRBJ1-2
clone_size: -
cdr3_nt: TGTGCCAGCAGTTTTGCAGGGGGCTGGTCTGGCTACACCTTC
cdr3_aa: CASSFAGGWSGYTF

d_call: -
v_call: TRBV10-3
j_call: TRBJ2-1
clone_size: few
cdr3_nt: TGTGCCATCAGTGGGGGACGGACGAGCTCCTACAATGAGCAGTTCTTC
cdr3_aa: CAISGGRTSSYNEQFF

d_call: TRBD1
v_call: TRBV28
j_call: TRBJ2-3
clone_size: few
cdr3_nt: TGTGCCAGCAGGACCCAGGGGGCCGCACAAGCCACAGATACGCAGTATTTT
cdr3_aa: CASRTQGAAQATDTQYF

d_call: -
v_call: TRBV7-9
j_call: TRBJ2-3
clone_size: few
cdr3_nt: TGTGCCAGCAGCTTGCCAGGGGCAATGGCAGATACGCAGTATTTT
cdr3_aa: CASSLPGAMADTQYF

d_call: TRBD1
v_call: TRBV5-1
j_call: TRBJ1-4
clone_size: few
cdr3_nt: TGCGCCAGCAGCGTTACCGGGACAGAAAATGAAAAACTGTTTTTT
cdr3_aa: CASSVTGTENEKLFF

d_call: TRBD1
v_call: TRBV19
j_call: TRBJ2-7
clone_size: -
cdr3_nt: TGTGCCAGTAGTAAGGGGGACAGTCACTACGAGCAGTACTTC
cdr3_aa: CASSKGDSHYEQYF

d_call: TRBD2
v_call: TRBV2
j_call: TRBJ2-1
clone_size: -
cdr3_nt: TGTGCCAGCAGGGCGGGAGGGTGGTACAATGAGCAGTTCTTC
cdr3_aa: CASRAGGWYNEQFF

d_call: -
v_call: TRBV5-1
j_call: TRBJ2-1
clone_size: few
cdr3_nt: TGCGCCAGCAGCTTCTATAGCGAACCTCTCCGGGATGAGCAGTTCTTC
cdr3_aa: CASSFYSEPLRDEQFF

d_call: -
v_call: TRBV7-2
j_call: TRBJ1-4
clone_size: -
cdr3_nt: TGTGCCAGCAGCTTATATCGGACGGGAAAACTGTCTTTT
cdr3_aa: CASSLYRTGKLSF

d_call: -
v_call: TRBV7-6
j_call: TRBJ1-6
clone_size: few
cdr3_nt: TGTGCCAGCAGCCGTGCGGGACCGAGCTCCTATAATTCACCCCTCCACTTT
cdr3_aa: CASSRAGPSSYNSPLHF

d_call: TRBD1
v_call: TRBV12-3/TRBV12-4
j_call: TRBJ2-5
clone_size: many
cdr3_nt: TGTGCCAGCAGTTTGGGCGCGACAGGGGGCACGAAGACCCAGTACTTC
cdr3_aa: CASSLGATGGTKTQYF

d_call: TRBD2
v_call: TRBV20-1
j_call: TRBJ2-5
clone_size: -
cdr3_nt: TGCAGTAGTTTCCCTAGCGGGAGATTCGGAGAGACCCAGTACTTC
cdr3_aa: CSSFPSGRFGETQYF

d_call: -
v_call: TRBV11-3
j_call: TRBJ1-1
clone_size: few
cdr3_nt: TGTGCCAGCAGCAAGCGGAACACTGAAGCTTTCTTT
cdr3_aa: CASSKRNTEAFF

d_call: TRBD2
v_call: TRBV4-2
j_call: TRBJ2-1
clone_size: -
cdr3_nt: TGTGCCAGCACCCAAGGGCCGAGACTAGCGGGAGCGGGAGAGCAGTTCTTC
cdr3_aa: CASTQGPRLAGAGEQFF

d_call: -
v_call: TRBV5-1
j_call: TRBJ2-3
clone_size: -
cdr3_nt: TGCGCCAGCAGCTTGGTAACCCGGGAGTATGGAGATACGCAGTATTTT
cdr3_aa: CASSLVTREYGDTQYF

d_call: -
v_call: TRBV12-3/TRBV12-4
j_call: TRBJ1-3
clone_size: few
cdr3_nt: TGTGCCAGCAGCACAGGGACTTACGGAAACACCATATATTTT
cdr3_aa: CASSTGTYGNTIYF

d_call: TRBD2
v_call: TRBV7-9
j_call: TRBJ2-1
clone_size: many
cdr3_nt: TGTGCCAGCAGCCCTAGCGGCGGGAGCTCCTACAATGAGCAGTTCTTC
cdr3_aa: CASSPSGGSSYNEQFF

d_call: -
v_call: TRBV20-1
j_call: TRBJ2-5
clone_size: few
cdr3_nt: TGCAGTGCTAGAGATGTAGGCAGGGCTTGGTCGTACCAAGAGACCCAGTACTTC
cdr3_aa: CSARDVGRAWSYQETQYF

d_call: -
v_call: TRBV15
j_call: TRBJ1-3
clone_size: few
cdr3_nt: TGTGCCACCAGCAGAGTATCGGGGGCGACTGGAAACACCATATATTTT
cdr3_aa: CATSRVSGATGNTIYF

d_call: -
v_call: TRBV12-3/TRBV12-4
j_call: TRBJ2-2
clone_size: many
cdr3_nt: TGTGCCAGCAGATACCAGGGTGCCGGGGAGCTGTTTTTT
cdr3_aa: CASRYQGAGELFF

d_call: -
v_call: TRBV15
j_call: TRBJ1-5
clone_size: many
cdr3_nt: TGTGCCACCAGCAGAGATCGTAAGGATCAGCCCCAGCATTTT
cdr3_aa: CATSRDRKDQPQHF

d_call: -
v_call: TRBV2
j_call: TRBJ2-3
clone_size: -
cdr3_nt: TGTGCCAGCAACGGGGGCGCGCTGACTAGCACAGATACGCAGTATTTT
cdr3_aa: CASNGGALTSTDTQYF

d_call: -
v_call: TRBV11-2
j_call: TRBJ2-1
clone_size: many
cdr3_nt: TGTGCCAGCAGCTTAAGGGCTACGAGCTCCTACAATGAGCAGTTCTTC
cdr3_aa: CASSLRATSSYNEQFF

d_call: TRBD1
v_call: TRBV7-8
j_call: TRBJ1-4
clone_size: -
cdr3_nt: TGTGCCAGCAGCTTATCGTTGTTGGACAGGGGACGTGAAAAACTGTTTTTT
cdr3_aa: CASSLSLLDRGREKLFF

d_call: -
v_call: TRBV5-1
j_call: TRBJ2-1
clone_size: -
cdr3_nt: TGCGCCAGCAGCTTGTCCCATAGCGGTTCCTACAATGAGCAGTTCTTC
cdr3_aa: CASSLSHSGSYNEQFF

d_call: -
v_call: TRBV5-1
j_call: TRBJ2-5
clone_size: many
cdr3_nt: TGCGCCAGCAGCTGGGCGGGATCCCAAGAGACCCAGTACTTC
cdr3_aa: CASSWAGSQETQYF

d_call: -
v_call: TRBV20-1
j_call: TRBJ2-1
clone_size: -
cdr3_nt: TGCAGTGCTAGCGGTTCATACAATGAGCAGTTCTTC
cdr3_aa: CSASGSYNEQFF

d_call: TRBD2
v_call: TRBV28
j_call: TRBJ2-5
clone_size: many
cdr3_nt: TGTGCCAGCAGCTTAATAGCGGGAGGGGGAGAGACCCAGTACTTC
cdr3_aa: CASSLIAGGGETQYF

d_call: -
v_call: TRBV10-3
j_call: TRBJ2-7
clone_size: -
cdr3_nt: TGTGCCATCAGTGAGATGGGGGACGAGCAGTACTTC
cdr3_aa: CAISEMGDEQYF

d_call: TRBD2
v_call: TRBV12-3/TRBV12-4
j_call: TRBJ2-3
clone_size: many
cdr3_nt: TGTGCCAGCAGTTTAGCGCGGGGGACTAGCGGGGCAGATACGCAGTATTTT
cdr3_aa: CASSLARGTSGADTQYF

d_call: -
v_call: TRBV12-3/TRBV12-4
j_call: TRBJ1-2
clone_size: -
cdr3_nt: TGTGCCAGCTTTCGGCCGCCCGAAAGGGGCTACACCTTC
cdr3_aa: CASFRPPERGYTF

d_call: -
v_call: TRBV2
j_call: TRBJ1-2
clone_size: -
cdr3_nt: TGTGCCAGCAGTCCAGGGGAAGGCTATGGCTACACCTTC
cdr3_aa: CASSPGEGYGYTF

d_call: -
v_call: TRBV7-8
j_call: TRBJ1-5
clone_size: few
cdr3_nt: TGTGCCAGCAGCTTCCCGGATCAGCCCCAGCATTTT
cdr3_aa: CASSFPDQPQHF

d_call: TRBD1
v_call: TRBV7-7
j_call: TRBJ2-2
clone_size: few
cdr3_nt: TGTGCCAGCAGTTCAGCAGGGGGAAACACCGGGGAGCTGTTTTTT
cdr3_aa: CASSSAGGNTGELFF

d_call: -
v_call: TRBV12-3/TRBV12-4
j_call: TRBJ1-2
clone_size: -
cdr3_nt: TGTGCCAGCAGGGCCAGCGAGGTGGCGGGCTACACCTTC
cdr3_aa: CASRASEVAGYTF

d_call: -
v_call: TRBV3-1
j_call: TRBJ1-1
clone_size: few
cdr3_nt: TGTGCCAGCAGCCAAGCAGGTCTCAGCTCTGAAGCTTTCTTT
cdr3_aa: CASSQAGLSSEAFF

d_call: -
v_call: TRBV9
j_call: TRBJ2-1
clone_size: few
cdr3_nt: TGTGCCAGCAGCGTTTCCCCGACTGATAACAATGAGCAGTTCTTC
cdr3_aa: CASSVSPTDNNEQFF

d_call: -
v_call: TRBV29-1
j_call: TRBJ2-7
clone_size: many
cdr3_nt: TGCAGCGTTGAACAGGGGTACGAGCAGTACTTC
cdr3_aa: CSVEQGYEQYF

d_call: -
v_call: TRBV7-8
j_call: TRBJ1-6
clone_size: -
cdr3_nt: TGTGCCAGCAGCCCACAGGGTTTTGATTCACCCCTCCACTTT
cdr3_aa: CASSPQGFDSPLHF

d_call: TRBD2
v_call: TRBV7-9
j_call: TRBJ2-5
clone_size: -
cdr3_nt: TGTGCCAGCACGCCTGGGGGGGGAGAGACCCAGTACTTC
cdr3_aa: CASTPGGGETQYF

d_call: -
v_call: TRBV7-2
j_call: TRBJ2-3
clone_size: many
cdr3_nt: TGTGCCAGCAGCTTATGGGCCGCAGGCACAGATACGCAGTATTTT
cdr3_aa: CASSLWAAGTDTQYF

d_call: -
v_call: TRBV12-3/TRBV12-4
j_call: TRBJ2-3
clone_size: many
cdr3_nt: TGTGCCAGCAGTTTTTCACAGGATGATCCGCAGTATTTT
cdr3_aa: CASSFSQDDPQYF

d_call: -
v_call: TRBV10-1
j_call: TRBJ2-7
clone_size: -
cdr3_nt: TGCGCCAGCAGTGAGGGGGGCCGGAGTTACGAGCAGTACTTC
cdr3_aa: CASSEGGRSYEQYF

d_call: TRBD2
v_call: TRBV20-1
j_call: TRBJ2-3
clone_size: -
cdr3_nt: TGCAGTGCTAGATTGCCTAGCGGGATGATAGATACGCAGTATTTT
cdr3_aa: CSARLPSGMIDTQYF

d_call: -
v_call: TRBV7-2
j_call: TRBJ2-1
clone_size: -
cdr3_nt: TGTGCCAGCAGCTTAGTATTGGGGCAGGGAAATTACAATGAGCAGTTCTTC
cdr3_aa: CASSLVLGQGNYNEQFF

d_call: TRBD2
v_call: TRBV24-1
j_call: TRBJ2-3
clone_size: -
cdr3_nt: TGTGCCACCAGTGACCATAGCGGGATCTTGACAGATACGCAGTATTTT
cdr3_aa: CATSDHSGILTDTQYF

d_call: -
v_call: TRBV6-2/TRBV6-3
j_call: TRBJ2-7
clone_size: few
cdr3_nt: TGTGCCAGCAGTTACTTGGGGGTCCACGAGCAGTACTTC
cdr3_aa: CASSYLGVHEQYF

d_call: -
v_call: TRBV6-5
j_call: TRBJ2-1
clone_size: -
cdr3_nt: TGTGCCAGCAGTTACTCAGCCGACTCCTACAATGAGCAGTTCTTC
cdr3_aa: CASSYSADSYNEQFF

d_call: TRBD2
v_call: TRBV20-1
j_call: TRBJ2-3
clone_size: -
cdr3_nt: TGCAGTGCTAGCCCGATATCCCTAGCGGGAGGGCCTTTGGATACGCAGTATTTT
cdr3_aa: CSASPISLAGGPLDTQYF

d_call: -
v_call: TRBV10-2
j_call: TRBJ2-2
clone_size: few
cdr3_nt: TGCGCCAGCAGTGATGTGGAGCTGTTTTTT
cdr3_aa: CASSDVELFF